The 21 T cell receptor beta chains listed next were all sequenced from one sample in a study of neoadjuvant anti-PD-1 for oral cavity cancer. The repertoire was sequenced with immunoSEQ multiplex PCR; TCRdb's copy has only in-frame clones and lacks some. Of 17,000 or so clones listed, 60% to 70% are singletons. The sample here was PBMCs, taken before nivolumab (anti-PD-1) treatment. These receptors all come from a person aged 35 to 85 with oral cavity squamous cell carcinoma.

The V call is TRBV5-1, the J call TRBJ2-2, with D perhaps TRBD1 (5 bases). Trimming took off 5 bases at V and 1 base at J, with 9 bases between the two ends. The CDR3 is 14 residues long. Germline CDR1 and CDR2: SGHRS and YFSETQ. The CDR3 DNA follows: TGCGCCAGCAGACTTGGACAGAACACCGGGGAGCTGTTTTTT. It encodes CASRLGQNTGELFF.

V and J are TRBV4-1 and TRBJ2-7, with 8 bases that match TRBD2. The CDR3 spans 17 residues. CDR1 and CDR2 from the germline V gene are MGHRA and YSYEKL. The trim removed 0 bases at V and 6 bases at J, leaving 13 bases unmatched. CDR3 coding DNA: TGCGCCAGCAGCCAAGATCGGTCAGCGGGAGATAGACGCGAGCAGTACTTC. Protein: CASSQDRSAGDRREQYF.

The chain uses TRBV5-6 and TRBJ1-4; D unresolved. The V end was cut by 4 bases, the J end by 0 bases, with 13 bases between. The CDR3 covers 16 residues. Germline V gives CDR1 SGHDT, CDR2 YYEEEE. The chain's CDR3 is CASSEDGISTNEKLFF. The DNA for the CDR3 is TGTGCCAGCAGCGAGGACGGGATTTCAACTAATGAAAAACTGTTTTTT.

V and J are TRBV29-1 and TRBJ1-1; D call uncertain. The CDR3 extends over 12 amino acids. Trimming pared 4 bases from V and 3 bases from J, leaving 9 bases between. Germline CDR1 and CDR2: SQVTM and ANQGSEA. In DNA, the CDR3 is TGCAGCGTTGGCCCGCGGGACACTGAAGCTTTCTTT. It yields the protein CSVGPRDTEAFF.

This sequence joins TRBV29-1 and TRBJ2-7; D ambiguous. Deletions cut 6 bases from V and 2 bases from J, with 8 bases between. Germline CDR1 reads SQVTM; CDR2 reads ANQGSEA. CDR3 length: 11 amino acids. The CDR3: CSVQITYEQYF. The CDR3 DNA is TGCAGCGTGCAGATTACCTACGAGCAGTACTTC.

The gene calls are TRBV7-3 and TRBJ2-7; 7 positions agree with TRBD2. Losses at the gene ends were 0 bases for V and 5 bases for J; bases not matched to a gene: 4. Germline assignment: CDR1 SGHTA and CDR2 FQGTGA. This CDR3 comprises 14 residues. CDR3 protein: CASSLTGLSHEQYF. DNA of the CDR3: TGTGCCAGCAGCTTAACGGGACTATCCCACGAGCAGTACTTC.

The chain is built from TRBV27 and TRBJ1-2, with 7 bases identical to TRBD1. The CDR3 runs 16 residues. J lost 1 base, V lost 0 bases, and 5 bases had no gene match. CDR1 is MNHEY, CDR2 SMNVEV, per germline (reference sequence). This CDR3 is CASSLSESGGNYGYTF. The CDR3 DNA reads as TGTGCCAGCAGTTTATCGGAATCAGGGGGTAACTATGGCTACACCTTC.

V usage is TRBV6-6 and J usage is TRBJ2-5; tentative D call: TRBD1 (6 bases). The germline V gene encodes CDR1 MNHNY and CDR2 SVGAGI (reference sequence). The CDR3 is made up of 15 amino acids. Trimming cost V 7 bases and J 5 bases, with 20 bases left between them. This chain's CDR3 is CASTSRGGGAETQYF. CDR3 bases: TGTGCCAGCACCTCCCGGGGTGGGGGCGCGGAGACCCAGTACTTC.

The chain uses TRBV6-4 and TRBJ1-1; no reliable D call. The V end was cut by 7 bases, the J end by 0 bases, with 12 bases between. The V gene's germline CDR1 is MRHNA and CDR2 SNTAGT. The CDR3 is 14 residues long. DNA for the CDR3: TGTGCCAGCAAACGGGGTGCCATGAACACTGAAGCTTTCTTT. Translated, it gives CASKRGAMNTEAFF.

J is TRBJ1-1 and V is TRBV27, with a tentative D call TRBD1 (5 bases). Germline assignment: CDR1 MNHEY and CDR2 SMNVEV (reference sequence). CDR3 length: 12 residues. The V end was cut by 8 bases, the J end by 4 bases, with 11 bases between. The CDR3 loop is CASRVGATEAFF. Here the CDR3 DNA reads TGTGCCAGCCGCGTTGGGGCCACTGAAGCTTTCTTT.

J is TRBJ2-1 and V is TRBV19, with a possible D match to TRBD1 (5 bases). The germline gives CDR1 LNHDA, CDR2 SQIVND (reference sequence). V lost 1 base and J 3 bases, leaving 13 bases between the germline ends. This CDR3 has 16 residues. For the CDR3, the DNA is TGTGCCAGTAGTATAGCGAGACAGCCATACTACAATGAGCAGTTCTTC. Protein: CASSIARQPYYNEQFF.

The V and J genes are TRBV7-9 and TRBJ1-2; 7 nucleotides agree with TRBD1. Germline trimming cut 3 bases from V and 8 bases from J; bases unmatched to any gene: 6. Germline V gene sequence: CDR1 SEHNR, CDR2 FQNEAQ (reference sequence). This CDR3 has 13 amino acids. CDR3 nucleotides: TGTGCCAGCAGCTTTGGACAGGAGGGCGGCTACACCTTC. It encodes CASSFGQEGGYTF.

This clone was observed a few times. The rearrangement uses TRBV6-6 and TRBJ1-5; D gene uncertain. Germline V CDR1 and CDR2: MNHNY, SVGAGI (reference sequence). V lost 5 bases and J lost 11, with 13 bases in between. The CDR3 covers 12 residues. CDR3 region: CASSPDGGAQHF. DNA of the CDR3: TGTGCCAGCAGTCCGGACGGAGGAGCCCAGCATTTT.

The chain joins TRBV27 to TRBJ2-7; 9 bases are shared with TRBD1. This CDR3 region has 17 residues. Germline CDR1 is MNHEY and CDR2 is SMNVEV (reference sequence). V dropped 7 bases and J dropped 1; count of bases not matched to a gene: 14. CDR3 in amino acids: CASTLIDRGKWSYEQYF. The CDR3 coding sequence is TGTGCCAGCACCCTAATAGACAGGGGGAAGTGGTCCTACGAGCAGTACTTC.

The V call is TRBV5-1, the J call TRBJ2-3, with D perhaps given as TRBD1 or TRBD2 (7 bases each). The CDR3 spans 14 residues. V was cut by 2 bases and J by 6 bases, with 13 bases left in between. Germline V gene data show CDR1 as SGHRS and CDR2 as YFSETQ. The CDR3 region has the DNA TGCGCCAGCAGCTTTGCAGGGGGGGACGATACGCAGTATTTT. Protein sequence: CASSFAGGDDTQYF.

The V call is TRBV29-1, the J call TRBJ2-1, with 14 bases matching TRBD2. This CDR3 region has 14 residues. Germline lookup yields CDR1 SQVTM and CDR2 ANQGSEA. The V and J ends lost 3 bases and 6 bases, in that order; junction bases with no gene match: 1. CDR3 in DNA: TGCAGCGTTGAGACTAGCGGGAGGGCCAATGAGCAGTTCTTC. Protein product: CSVETSGRANEQFF.

In DNA, the CDR3 is TGTGCCAGCAGCTTAGATTTAACCTCCTACAATGAGCAGTTCTTC. Encoded protein: CASSLDLTSYNEQFF. The chain links TRBV13 to TRBJ2-1; D not certain. CDR3 size: 15 residues. V was cut by 1 base and J by 0 bases, with 7 bases left in between. Germline CDR1 is PRHDT and CDR2 is FYEKMQ (reference sequence). Full variable domain (outside the CDR3, taken from reference TRBV13 and TRBJ2-1): AAGVIQSPRHLIKEKRETATLKCYPIPRHDTVYWYQQGPGQDPQFLISFYEKMQSDKGSIPDRFSAQQFSDYHSELNMSSLELGDSALYFCASSLDLTSYNEQFFGPGTRLTVL.

This clone turned up a few times. This chain joins TRBV28 and TRBJ2-2; possibly TRBD1 for D (6 bases). The V end was cut by 5 bases, the J end by 2 bases, with 18 bases between. The CDR3 length is 17 residues. Germline CDR1 and CDR2: MDHEN and SYDVKM. CDR3 in DNA: TGTGCCAGCAGTCAGCCCTTTGGACAGCTCAACACCGGGGAGCTGTTTTTT. Protein sequence: CASSQPFGQLNTGELFF.

V gene TRBV10-3 combines with J gene TRBJ2-7; D might be TRBD2 (5 bases). Germline lookup yields CDR1 ENHRY and CDR2 SYGVKD. The CDR3 contains 14 residues. With 6 bases removed from V and 0 bases from J, the gap between germline ends came to 12 bases. This chain's CDR3 is CAIRVASSSYEQYF. The CDR3 DNA reads TGTGCCATCAGAGTAGCGTCAAGCTCCTACGAGCAGTACTTC.

The gene calls are TRBV4-1 and TRBJ2-7; D not certain. The CDR3 sequence is 14 residues long. V shed 0 bases and J shed 3 bases, with 9 bases lying between them. CDR1 is MGHRA and CDR2 is YSYEKL in the germline V gene. For the CDR3, the DNA is TGCGCCAGCAGCCAAGAACAGATCCGCTACGAGCAGTACTTC. Translating gives CASSQEQIRYEQYF.

The chain joins TRBV4-1 to TRBJ1-2, with 7 bases that match TRBD1. Germline V gene data show CDR1 as MGHRA and CDR2 as YSYEKL. V lost 4 bases, J lost 3 bases, and 8 bases stayed unmatched. The CDR3 loop spans 15 amino acids. CDR3 protein: CASSLARDRDYGYTF. CDR3 sequence (DNA): TGCGCCAGCAGCCTAGCCCGAGACAGGGACTATGGCTACACCTTC.